This T cell receptor beta chain is from a study of OX40 agonist ivuxolimab in advanced cancers. On the study more broadly: The study enrolled dose-escalation patients with hepatocellular carcinoma, melanoma, renal cell or head and neck cancer. Findings of the study overall: The specificity for antigen of the expanded peripheral T cells was not determined. Averaged across samples, CD8+ T cells carried more expanded clones than CD4+ did.

Using immunoSEQ multiplex PCR, the repertoire was profiled, and TCRdb retains in-frame clones only, with some absent. The repertoire includes some 68,000 clones, around 89% of them detected once, and around 0.93% sits in the top ten. Patients with autoimmune history or systemic immunosuppression were excluded. With V trimmed by 5 bases and J by 4 bases, 3 bases remained unmatched. There are 13 residues in the CDR3. CDR1 and CDR2 from the germline V gene are MNHNY and SVGAGI (reference sequence). Turning to this clone: The antigen remains undetermined.

The sample in question was CD4+ or CD8+ T cells sorted from blood, obtained in a trial of the OX40 agonist ivuxolimab. The genes are TRBV6-6 and TRBJ1-2; 8 positions match TRBD1. The receptor comes from an adult with an advanced solid tumor such as melanoma, head and neck, liver or kidney cancer. CDR3 region: CASSPDRAYGYTF. In DNA, the CDR3 is TGTGCCAGCAGTCCGGACAGGGCCTATGGCTACACCTTC.